Only one count was recorded for the clone carrying this TCR beta chain. Its specificity is not known. TCRdb re-derived calls from the reads in MiXCR, one entry per CDR3 protein. Of 110,000 or so distinct CDR3 sequences in the sample, over 25% were seen once. The data were taken from a study of T cell repertoires in cytomegalovirus infection. Study-wide results and limits: Ex vivo responses were dominated by HLA-C-restricted CMV-specific TCR beta clonotypes.

The CDR3 runs to 16 residues. V dropped 5 bases and J dropped 7; count of bases not matched to a gene: 9. Looked up from germline, CDR1 is MNHEY and CDR2 is SVGAGI. The chain joins TRBV6-5 to TRBJ1-6; 9 nucleotides match TRBD1. This TCR was sampled from a human donor in good health (CMV status not recorded). Some clones in this sample may be carry-over from other donors' samples. The sample here was CD8+ T cells from cultured PBMCs, taken from culture after CMV antigen stimulation. The CDR3 DNA is TGTGCCAGCAGTCCTACCCGTACAGGGGGCAATTCACCCCTCCACTTT. Translated, it gives CASSPTRTGGNSPLHF.